The 28 T cell receptor beta chains below were found in one sample sequenced in a study of T cell clonality in common variable immunodeficiency. Repertoires were generated with immunoSEQ multiplex PCR, while TCRdb's copy carries only in-frame clones and drops some. This record lists about 64,000 clones, none seen once only, and the top ten clones contain about 1.7%. Sequencing used peripheral blood mononuclear cells. The source is a person aged 18-70 years in good health.

This clone has ten or more counts. The read ends 3 residues before the CDR3 terminus; that terminus is restored from the germline J gene. The chain joins TRBV7-9 to TRBJ1-2; D is unresolved. This CDR3 contains 14 residues. The V gene lost 5 bases and the J gene lost 7 bases, with 17 bases spanning the gap. The germline CDR1 and CDR2 sequences are SEHNR and FQNEAQ (reference sequence). The DNA read from the CDR3 is TGTGCCAGCAGCCCGGGGTGGGGTCGGGGTGGC. It yields the protein CASSPGWGRGG. The full CDR3 protein reads CASSPGWGRGGYTF.

The table lists this clone with a few counts. The CDR3 goes on 3 residues after the read ends, and that part is filled in from the germline J gene. V usage is TRBV7-6 and J usage is TRBJ2-7, with D possibly matching TRBD1 (6 bases). The CDR3 loop spans 15 amino acids. With 5 bases removed from V and 4 bases from J, the gap between germline ends came to 18 bases. The germline gives CDR1 SGHVS, CDR2 FNYEAQ. The sequenced CDR3 bases are TGTGCCAGCAGCCCCCAGGGGAACCCGAAATACGAG. As protein: CASSPQGNPKYE. The CDR3 in its entirety is CASSPQGNPKYEQYF.

In this sample, this clone turned up many times. The read halts 3 residues ahead of the CDR3 end, with the missing end drawn from the germline J gene. The V and J genes are TRBV4-1 and TRBJ1-1; 7 positions match TRBD1. The germline gives CDR1 MGHRA, CDR2 YSYEKL. Germline trimming cut 3 bases from V and 0 bases from J; bases unmatched to any gene: 10. The CDR3 extends over 17 amino acids. CDR3: CASSHSLGTVMNTEAFF. CDR3 DNA (partial): TGCGCCAGCAGCCATTCCTTGGGGACAGTCATGAACACTGAA.

In this sample, this clone turned up many times. The read stops 3 residues short of the end of the CDR3; the missing end is completed from the germline J gene. The chain recombines TRBV19 with TRBJ1-1, with 7 positions matching TRBD1. The CDR3 extends over 14 amino acids. The J segment lost 4 bases and the V segment lost 5 bases, leaving 7 bases of the junction unmatched. Germline V gives CDR1 LNHDA, CDR2 SQIVND (reference sequence). The CDR3 sequence: CASSVTGTATEAFF. Partial CDR3 DNA: TGTGCCAGTAGTGTCACCGGGACAGCCACTGAA.

This clone was counted at least ten times. The CDR3 is cut off 3 residues early in the read; its end comes from the germline J gene. The V gene is TRBV7-9, the J gene TRBJ2-1; 7 nucleotides align to TRBD2. CDR1 and CDR2 from the germline V gene are SEHNR and FQNEAQ (reference sequence). The CDR3 extends over 11 amino acids. Trimming at V came to 8 bases and at J to 7 bases, leaving 2 bases not matched to a gene. CDR3 loop: CASGRGNEQFF. The CDR3 DNA, read in part, is TGTGCCAGCGGGAGGGGAAATGAG. Filled out from reference TRBV7-9 and TRBJ2-1, the complete variable domain reads DTGVSQNPRHKITKRGQNVTFRCDPISEHNRLYWYRQTLGQGPEFLTYFQNEAQLEKSRLLSDRFSAERPKGSFSTLEIQRTEQGDSAMYLCASGRGNEQFFGPGTRLTVL.

This clone has a count of ten or more. Read sequence stops 3 residues before the CDR3 end, and the germline J gene provides the missing end. V is TRBV12-3 or TRBV12-4 and J is TRBJ2-2; tentative D call: TRBD1 (6 bases). The V gene lost 5 bases and the J gene lost 4 bases, with 11 bases spanning the gap. The CDR3 has 14 amino acids. CDR3 in amino acids: CASSIQGGTGELFF. The sequenced CDR3 bases are TGTGCCAGCAGTATACAGGGTGGCACCGGGGAG.

This clone was detected ten times or more. From the germline J gene comes the end of the CDR3, since the read stops 3 residues before it. The chain couples TRBV7-8 to TRBJ1-1; 9 nucleotides line up with TRBD1. The CDR3 totals 16 residues. The V and J ends lost 3 bases and 2 bases, in that order; junction bases with no gene match: 7. Germline loops: CDR1 SGHVS, CDR2 FQNEAQ. The CDR3 bases that were read are TGTGCCAGCAGCTTTAAATACAGGGGGCCCAACACTGAA. Amino acid sequence: CASSFKYRGPNTE. The whole CDR3 region reads CASSFKYRGPNTEAFF. Full variable domain (outside the CDR3, taken from reference TRBV7-8 and TRBJ1-1): GAGVSQSPRYKVAKRGQDVALRCDPISGHVSLFWYQQALGQGPEFLTYFQNEAQLDKSGLPSDRFFAERPEGSVSTLKIQRTQQEDSAVYLCASSFKYRGPNTEAFFGQGTRLTVV.

This clone showed up many times. The missing CDR3 end, 3 residues past where the read stops, is filled in from the germline J gene. The V call is TRBV7-9, the J call TRBJ2-1; TRBD1 matches 10 bases. Trimming at V came to 5 bases and at J to 2 bases, leaving 3 bases not matched to a gene. CDR3 length: 15 amino acids. The germline CDR1 and CDR2 sequences are SEHNR and FQNEAQ (reference sequence). CDR3 bases read: TGTGCCAGCAGCACCGGGACAGGGGCCTACAATGAG. This encodes CASSTGTGAYNE. The entire CDR3 sequence reads CASSTGTGAYNEQFF.

This clone was observed at least ten times. The CDR3 goes on 3 residues after the read ends, and that part is filled in from the germline J gene. The rearrangement uses TRBV5-1 and TRBJ1-4; 8 nucleotides match TRBD1. The CDR3 loop spans 15 amino acids. V gave up 1 base and J gave up 4 bases; unmatched junction bases: 3. CDR1 SGHRS and CDR2 YFSETQ come from the germline V gene. The sequenced CDR3 bases are TGCGCCAGCAGCTTGAGCGGACAGGGTAATGAAAAA. Its translation: CASSLSGQGNEK. The whole CDR3 region reads CASSLSGQGNEKLFF.

Comments on this clone: Read data end 3 residues before the CDR3 end; the end is taken from the germline J gene. The chain employs TRBV30 and TRBJ2-4; the match to TRBD1 covers 7 bases. CDR1 is GTSNPN, CDR2 SVGIG, per germline (reference sequence). There are 14 residues in the CDR3. The CDR3 bases that were read are TGTGCCTGCGTCGGACAGGAGAACAACTATGGT. This gives the protein CACVGQENNYG. The CDR3 in its entirety is CACVGQENNYGQYF.

There are many counts of this clone. The read gets to within 3 residues of the CDR3 end, and the germline J gene fills in the rest. J is TRBJ1-6 and V is TRBV5-4, with a weak D call TRBD1 (5 bases). Germline loops: CDR1 SGHNT, CDR2 YYREEE (reference sequence). The V end lost 2 bases, the J end lost 0 bases, and 9 bases lay between the germline ends. The CDR3 is made up of 16 amino acids. Here the CDR3 reads CASSFKGSSYNSPLHF. The CDR3 bases that were read are TGTGCCAGCAGCTTTAAGGGGAGCTCCTATAATTCACCC. Using reference TRBV5-4 and TRBJ1-6 for the parts outside the CDR3, the full variable domain is ETGVTQSPTHLIKTRGQQVTLRCSSQSGHNTVSWYQQALGQGPQFIFQYYREEENGRGNFPPRFSGLQFPNYSSELNVNALELDDSALYLCASSFKGSSYNSPLHFGNGTRLTVT.

At least ten counts were recorded for this clone. With the read ending 3 residues before the CDR3 end, the germline J gene is used to fill in that end. The chain has TRBV5-6 and TRBJ1-1; D unresolved. This CDR3 spans 13 amino acids. CDR1 is SGHDT and CDR2 is YYEEEE in the germline V gene. Trimming took off 7 bases at V and 5 bases at J, with 15 bases between the two ends. This CDR3 reads CASYRVSGTEAFF. The covered CDR3 bases are TGTGCCAGCTACCGGGTATCGGGGACTGAA.

As to this clone: The read comes to an end 3 residues before the CDR3 does, leaving the germline J gene to fill in the end. This chain uses TRBV11-2 with TRBJ1-1; a possible D gene is TRBD1 (6 bases). V lost 6 bases to trimming and J lost 4 bases, with 18 bases between them. Germline loops: CDR1 SGHAT, CDR2 FQNNGV. The CDR3 is 15 amino acids. The CDR3 DNA, read in part, is TGTGCCAGCAGGGGAAACAGGGTCTTCGGCACTGAA. Its protein is CASRGNRVFGTE. The entire CDR3 sequence reads CASRGNRVFGTEAFF.

This clone showed up many times. With the read ending 3 residues before the CDR3 end, the germline J gene is used to fill in that end. V usage is TRBV19 and J usage is TRBJ2-7, with 8 bases that match TRBD1. After removal of 3 bases from V and 3 bases from J, the junction contained 13 bases not matched to a gene. The CDR3 covers 17 residues. In germline, CDR1 is LNHDA, CDR2 SQIVND (reference sequence). CDR3 amino acids: CASSMATGTGQIYEQYF. CDR3 DNA, as far as it was read: TGTGCCAGTAGTATGGCAACCGGGACAGGCCAAATCTACGAG.

This clone occurred many times. The read is 3 residues too short to cover the CDR3 end, so that end is filled in from the germline J gene. V gene TRBV6-1 combines with J gene TRBJ1-5, with D perhaps matching TRBD1 (5 bases). The V and J ends lost 2 bases and 9 bases respectively, with 11 bases between them. The CDR3 runs 13 residues. Germline V gene data show CDR1 as MNHNS and CDR2 as SASEGT. CDR3 sequence reads: CASSELFDRPQHF. Partial CDR3 DNA: TGTGCCAGCAGTGAACTATTTGACAGGCCC.

In the case of this clone: The read falls 3 residues short of the CDR3 end, and the missing part is taken from the germline J gene. The chain combines TRBV5-1 with TRBJ2-3; 13 nucleotides align to TRBD2. The CDR3 extends over 18 amino acids. Germline V gene sequence: CDR1 SGHRS, CDR2 YFSETQ. The V and J ends lost 4 bases and 6 bases, in that order; junction bases with no gene match: 14. The CDR3 bases that were read are TGCGCCAGCAGCCTGATGACTAGCGGGGGGAGTTGGACGGATACG. It codes for CASSLMTSGGSWTDT. The full CDR3 sequence reads CASSLMTSGGSWTDTQYF.

This clone was counted many times. Sequencing ends 3 residues short of the CDR3 end; the germline J gene provides the rest. The genes are TRBV29-1 and TRBJ2-5; TRBD1 matches 7 bases. Germline values: CDR1 SQVTM, CDR2 ANQGSEA. J was trimmed by 5 bases and V by 4 bases; bases with no gene match: 10. This CDR3 comprises 14 residues. The covered CDR3 bases are TGCAGCGTTGTAGGGGGCCCGGCTATTGAGACC. This translates into CSVVGGPAIET. The full CDR3 sequence reads CSVVGGPAIETQYF.

This clone was found many times. The read ends 3 residues before the CDR3 terminus; that terminus is restored from the germline J gene. The chain couples TRBV13 to TRBJ2-4; D is uncertain. This CDR3 is 12 amino acids long. V lost 8 bases, J lost 0 bases, and 5 bases lay in between. The V gene's germline CDR1 is PRHDT and CDR2 FYEKMQ (reference sequence). Partial CDR3 DNA: TGTGCCAGCTCTATAGCCAAAAACATT. It specifies CASSIAKNI. The entire CDR3 reads CASSIAKNIQYF. The full variable domain, completed using reference TRBV13 and TRBJ2-4, is AAGVIQSPRHLIKEKRETATLKCYPIPRHDTVYWYQQGPGQDPQFLISFYEKMQSDKGSIPDRFSAQQFSDYHSELNMSSLELGDSALYFCASSIAKNIQYFGAGTRLSVL.

This clone was detected many times. The read ends 3 residues before the CDR3 terminus; that terminus is restored from the germline J gene. The chain has TRBV7-8 and TRBJ2-3, with TRBD2 matching over 9 bases. CDR1 and CDR2 from the germline V gene are SGHVS and FQNEAQ. The trim removed 4 bases at V and 2 bases at J, leaving 7 bases unmatched. This CDR3 spans 16 amino acids. Partial CDR3 DNA: TGTGCCAGCAGCTCCCCCGAGCGGGGGGACACAGATACG. Amino acids: CASSSPERGDTDT. The full CDR3 sequence reads CASSSPERGDTDTQYF.

This clone showed up many times. The CDR3 is CASSDRGSYNEQFF. The part of the CDR3 DNA that was read is TGTGCCAGCAGTGACCGGGGGTCCTACAATGAG. The chain recombines TRBV6-1 with TRBJ2-1; perhaps TRBD2 as D (6 bases). Read coverage stops 3 residues before the CDR3 terminus; the germline J gene supplies the remainder. In germline, CDR1 is MNHNS, CDR2 SASEGT. V was pared by 3 bases and J by 1 base, with 7 bases between. The CDR3 covers 14 residues.

Turning to this clone: The sequenced fragment ends 3 residues before the CDR3 boundary, so the rest is inferred from the germline J gene. The V gene is TRBV5-1, the J gene TRBJ2-3, with a tentative D call TRBD2 (8 bases). Trimming removed 3 bases at V and 5 bases at J, with 19 bases between. The CDR3 covers 16 residues. CDR1 and CDR2 from the germline V gene are SGHRS and YFSETQ. The CDR3 reads CASSSRVAGTVDTQYF. The DNA read from the CDR3 is TGCGCCAGCAGCTCTCGGGTAGCGGGGACAGTAGATACG.

This clone was observed many times. The read is 3 residues too short to cover the CDR3 end, so that end is filled in from the germline J gene. This chain uses TRBV20-1 with TRBJ1-6, with 9 bases fitting TRBD1. Per germline, CDR1 DFQATT and CDR2 SNEGSKA (reference sequence). CDR3 size: 12 residues. Trimming at V came to 4 bases and at J to 9 bases, leaving 1 base not matched to a gene. Partial CDR3 DNA: TGCAGTGCTAAGGACAGGGGTTCACCC. This gives the protein CSAKDRGSP. The entire CDR3 protein is CSAKDRGSPLHF.

This clone was detected ten times or more. Coverage ceases 3 residues before the CDR3 finishes, and the germline J gene fills in the end. The chain has TRBV19 and TRBJ2-3; D remains unclear. Trimming removed 3 bases at V and 2 bases at J, with 15 bases between. CDR1 LNHDA and CDR2 SQIVND come from the germline V gene (reference sequence). The length of the CDR3 is 16 residues. CDR3 DNA (partial): TGTGCCAGTAGTATTCGGCCCGCAGGATCCACAGATACG. Protein sequence: CASSIRPAGSTDT. The full CDR3 is CASSIRPAGSTDTQYF.

This clone showed up many times. The CDR3 end falls 3 residues outside the read, so it is completed with the germline J gene. J is TRBJ2-4 and V is TRBV19, with 7 bases matching TRBD1. Germline V gene sequence: CDR1 LNHDA, CDR2 SQIVND (reference sequence). The CDR3 runs to 14 residues. CDR3 DNA (partial): TGTGCCAGTAGTATCGAGACAGGGCTGGGTATT. Amino acids: CASSIETGLGI. The entire CDR3 reads CASSIETGLGIQYF. Supplemented by reference TRBV19 and TRBJ2-4, the full variable domain reads DGGITQSPKYLFRKEGQNVTLSCEQNLNHDAMYWYRQDPGQGLRLIYYSQIVNDFQKGDIAEGYSVSREKKESFPLTVTSAQKNPTAFYLCASSIETGLGIQYFGAGTRLSVL.

This clone was found a few times. The CDR3 end falls 3 residues outside the read, so it is completed with the germline J gene. V and J are TRBV7-6 and TRBJ1-2; perhaps TRBD1 as D (6 bases). The germline CDR1 and CDR2 sequences are SGHVS and FNYEAQ. The CDR3 runs 17 residues. CDR3 amino acids: CASSLAQTLGAYNDYTF. Partial CDR3 DNA: TGTGCCAGCAGCTTAGCCCAAACCTTGGGGGCCTACAATGAC.

This clone has ten or more counts. The CDR3 goes on 3 residues after the read ends, and that part is filled in from the germline J gene. The V gene is TRBV20-1, the J gene TRBJ2-3; D is perhaps TRBD2 (6 bases). Germline CDR1 reads DFQATT; CDR2 reads SNEGSKA (reference sequence). The CDR3 covers 13 residues. The CDR3 here is CSASKGERVPQYF. The part of the CDR3 DNA that was read is TGCAGTGCCTCGAAAGGGGAGCGGGTCCCG.

This clone was recorded at least ten times. The CDR3 goes on 3 residues after the read ends, and that part is filled in from the germline J gene. V gene TRBV7-9 combines with J gene TRBJ1-2; D is perhaps TRBD1 (6 bases). The germline V gene has CDR1 SEHNR and CDR2 FQNEAQ (reference sequence). The V end lost 1 base, the J end lost 2 bases, and 8 bases lay between the germline ends. The CDR3 totals 14 residues. The CDR3 protein is CASSLGDTNYGYTF. CDR3 DNA, as far as it was read: TGTGCCAGCAGCTTAGGGGACACGAACTATGGC.

In its sample, this clone was seen many times. The read terminates 3 residues ahead of where the CDR3 ends, so the germline J gene completes it. J is TRBJ1-1 and V is TRBV2; TRBD1 is a possible D gene (6 bases). This CDR3 contains 14 residues. Germline values: CDR1 SNHLY, CDR2 FYNNEI. The V end was cut by 8 bases, the J end by 5 bases, with 18 bases between. The CDR3 reads CASGSGLRGTEAFF. The covered CDR3 bases are TGTGCCAGCGGGTCGGGGCTAAGGGGGACTGAA. Looking up the rest from reference TRBV2 and TRBJ1-1 gives the full variable domain: EPEVTQTPSHQVTQMGQEVILRCVPISNHLYFYWYRQILGQKVEFLVSFYNNEISEKSEIFDDQFSVERPDGSNFTLKIRSTKLEDSAMYFCASGSGLRGTEAFFGQGTRLTVV.